The TCR beta chain under discussion was sequenced for a study of blood T cell repertoires in COVID-19. Study information: The study drew acute and convalescent COVID-19 samples from the United States, Italy and Spain. T cells, B-cell-depleted T cells, or PBMCs supplied cDNA or gDNA.

Germline CDR1 SGDLS, CDR2 YYNGEE. The CDR3 runs 17 residues. The trim removed 0 bases at V and 0 bases at J, leaving 2 bases unmatched. Original processing methods: Cell counts per sample came from amplifying reference gene primers. The assay was immunoSEQ multiplex PCR, and TCRdb's table has in-frame clones only and misses some. D and trimming were read from the DNA, whereas the V and J calls and clone size are those reported in that table. This table has about 58,000 clones, about 83% appearing once. The clonotype was recovered from a man between 35 and 55 years old with active COVID-19. The rearrangement links TRBV9 to TRBJ1-3; TRBD1 matches 11 bases. Source material: peripheral blood. The CDR3: CASSVGTGGTSGNTIYF. CDR3 nucleotides: TGTGCCAGCAGCGTAGGGACAGGGGGCACCTCTGGAAACACCATATATTTT. Filled out from reference TRBV9 and TRBJ1-3, the complete variable domain reads DSGVTQTPKHLITATGQRVTLRCSPRSGDLSVYWYQQSLDQGLQFLIQYYNGEERAKGNILERFSAQQFPDLHSELNLSSLELGDSALYFCASSVGTGGTSGNTIYFGEGSWLTVV.